The T cell receptor beta chain described here comes from a study of cytomegalovirus exposure and HLA in healthy donors. As to this clone: Its antigen remains unknown.

The study ran its PCR with 60 Vbeta and 13 Jbeta primers. Measured with immunoSEQ multiplex PCR; TCRdb has only the in-frame clones, and not every one. The table has 150,000 to 200,000 clones, roughly 85% seen once. The CDR3 covers 19 residues. Looked up from germline, CDR1 is LNHNV and CDR2 is YYDKDF (reference sequence). Losses at the gene ends were 3 bases for V and 0 bases for J; bases not matched to a gene: 11. Study outcomes and limitations: One variant, a missense change in DCLRE1C, was linked in a later analysis to TCR beta V- and J-gene trimming. Several top significant clusters appeared, in a later analysis, to be linked to common viral pathogens.

The gene calls are TRBV15 and TRBJ1-6, with TRBD1 matching over 7 bases. Sequenced material: PBMCs. This TCR was sampled from a man aged 50 or older in good health and CMV-seropositive. The DNA for the CDR3 is TGTGCCACCAGCAGGAGGGGGACAGCGTTCCTCTCCTATAATTCACCCCTCCACTTT. This codes for CATSRRGTAFLSYNSPLHF.